The source of this T cell receptor (beta chain) is a study of T cell responses to AZD1222 COVID-19 vaccine. Broader study findings: The span of vaccine-associated CD4 TCRs extended across spike, with dominance at 160-218 and 743-854. Variant regions that are unmutated are reportedly the target of nearly half of spike-specific TCRs.

The V end lost 8 bases, the J end lost 0 bases, and 8 bases lay between the germline ends. Germline V gives CDR1 MNHEY, CDR2 SMNVEV (reference sequence). The CDR3 totals 14 residues. The repertoire was sequenced with immunoSEQ multiplex PCR; TCRdb's copy has only in-frame clones and lacks some. The sample holds more than 100,000 clones; under 95% are singletons and the top ten take 5%. To note about this clone: What it binds is unknown.

Both about-4-week and about-12-week second-dose recipients were combined. The clonotype was recovered from an adult who received the AZD1222 COVID-19 vaccine. The rearrangement joins TRBV27 to TRBJ1-6; tentatively, D is TRBD1 (5 bases). Specimen: peripheral blood, collected 28 days after the second AZD1222 dose. Here the CDR3 reads CASSTVSYNSPLHF. The CDR3 DNA follows: TGTGCCAGCTCGACAGTCTCCTATAATTCACCCCTCCACTTT.